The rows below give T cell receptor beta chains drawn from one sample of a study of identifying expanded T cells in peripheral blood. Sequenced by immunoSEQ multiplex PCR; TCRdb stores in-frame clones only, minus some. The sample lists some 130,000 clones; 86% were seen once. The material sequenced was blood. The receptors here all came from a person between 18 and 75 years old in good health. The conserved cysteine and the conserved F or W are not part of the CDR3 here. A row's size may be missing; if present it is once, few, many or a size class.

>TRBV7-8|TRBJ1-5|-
ASSMGHLAGQPQH
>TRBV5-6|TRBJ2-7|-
ASSLMGDTYEQY
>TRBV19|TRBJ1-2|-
ASSIVRARSSRYT
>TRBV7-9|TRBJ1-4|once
ASSRQGTVFNEKLF
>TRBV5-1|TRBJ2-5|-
ASSRGTSGSQETQY
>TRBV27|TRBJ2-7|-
ASSFSLAGGTYEQY
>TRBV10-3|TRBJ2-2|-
ASSRQVGGELF
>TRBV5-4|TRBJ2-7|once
ASSLVGAGEQY
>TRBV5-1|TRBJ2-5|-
ASSLGLVKETQY
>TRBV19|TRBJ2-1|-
ASSITQARTYNEQF
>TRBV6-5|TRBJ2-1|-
ASSYSNGEQF
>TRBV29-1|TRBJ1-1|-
SVEGTSGTEAF
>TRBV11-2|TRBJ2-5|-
ASSPAFGETQY
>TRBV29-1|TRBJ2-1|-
SVEEYRTGFDEQF
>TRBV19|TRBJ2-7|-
ASSIPGQPYEQY
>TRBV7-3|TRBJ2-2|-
ASSLTSGRAGGELF
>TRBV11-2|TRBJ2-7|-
ASSPDRFYEQY
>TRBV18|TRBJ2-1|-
ASSQQGGVRSYNEQF
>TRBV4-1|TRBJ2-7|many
ASSQVIGRGYEQY
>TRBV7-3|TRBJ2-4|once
ASSLNHGDDIQY
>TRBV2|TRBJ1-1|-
ASSERGATEAF
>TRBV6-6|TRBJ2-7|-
ASSPKGLGGGNEQY
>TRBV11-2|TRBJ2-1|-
ASSQRLADNEQF
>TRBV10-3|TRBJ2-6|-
AISEGGSSGANVLT
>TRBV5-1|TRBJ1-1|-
ASSPEGGDTEAF
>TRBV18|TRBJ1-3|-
ASSPGGSGNTIY
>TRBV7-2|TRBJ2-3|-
ASSLVGGAGVSTDTQY
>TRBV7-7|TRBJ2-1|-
ASSFNRTSGSRSEQF
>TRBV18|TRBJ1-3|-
ASSPSASLSGNTIY
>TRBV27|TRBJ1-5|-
ASSNRGHNQPQH
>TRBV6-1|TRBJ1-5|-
ASRIQGMGNQPQH
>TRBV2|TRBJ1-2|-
ASSKPPGRLNYGYT
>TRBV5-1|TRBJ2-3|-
ASSLERGGTDTQY
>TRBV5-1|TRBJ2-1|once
ASSLGRNEQF
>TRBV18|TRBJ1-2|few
ASSRQGAEGYT
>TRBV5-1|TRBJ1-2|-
ASSTGGAEGYT
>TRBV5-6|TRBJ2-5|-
ASSLVGSHREDQY
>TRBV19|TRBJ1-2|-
ASAEGTSIGYT
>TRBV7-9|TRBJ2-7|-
ASSLLRLPASEQY
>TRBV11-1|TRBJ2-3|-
ASSPRWTDTQY
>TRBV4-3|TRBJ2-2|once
ASSQPPEGATGELF
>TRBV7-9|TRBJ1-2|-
ASSFGQGAYGYT
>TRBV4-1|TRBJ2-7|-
ASSQGENYEQY
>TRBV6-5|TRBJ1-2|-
ASSYVRTGGGYGYT
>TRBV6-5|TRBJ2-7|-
ASSYSGGQY
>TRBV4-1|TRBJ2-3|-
ASSQELLAGGPDTQY
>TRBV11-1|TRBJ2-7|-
ASSSQGQGIPEQY
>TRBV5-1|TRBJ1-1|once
ASSLGGGIAAEAF
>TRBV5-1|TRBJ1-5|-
ASSSVGGNQPQH
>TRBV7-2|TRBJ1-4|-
ASSPRGDEKLF
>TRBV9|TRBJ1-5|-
ASSVVQGSYSNQPQH
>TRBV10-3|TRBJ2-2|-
AIGGGTGELF
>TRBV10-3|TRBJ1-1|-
AMQRDRNTEAF